A single sample is the source of the 21 T cell receptor beta chains below, sequenced in a study of identical twins. TCRdb reprocessed the 5' RACE reads with MiXCR, giving one entry per CDR3 protein. The data contain roughly 710,000 distinct CDR3 sequences, 6.1% of them singletons. Sequencing input: naive T cells sorted from blood. The receptors derive from a man aged 18 to 29 in good health.

This clonotype occurred a few times. This chain joins TRBV29-1 and TRBJ2-5, with 8 bases matching TRBD1. The J segment lost 2 bases and the V segment lost 7 bases, leaving 3 bases of the junction unmatched. This CDR3 is built from 12 residues. Germline CDR1 SQVTM, CDR2 ANQGSEA. The CDR3 nucleotides are TGCAGCGACAACAGGGGGCAAGAGACCCAGTACTTC. Translated: CSDNRGQETQYF.

Many counts were recorded for this clonotype. V and J are TRBV20-1 and TRBJ2-1; 7 bases align to TRBD2. Germline V gene sequence: CDR1 DFQATT, CDR2 SNEGSKA (reference sequence). The CDR3 is made up of 12 amino acids. The V gene end was trimmed by 3 bases and the J gene end by 9 bases; junction bases not matched to a gene: 5. The CDR3 sequence is CSASGRTSEQFF. The CDR3 coding sequence is TGCAGTGCTAGCGGGAGGACCTCTGAGCAGTTCTTC.

This clonotype was recorded a few times. The rearrangement uses TRBV12-3 or TRBV12-4 and TRBJ2-1; TRBD1 matches 7 bases. J lost 8 bases, V lost 5 bases, and 6 bases had no gene match. The CDR3 loop spans 13 amino acids. CDR3 sequence: CASSLTRGYEQFF. For the CDR3, the DNA is TGTGCCAGCAGTCTGACCAGGGGGTATGAGCAGTTCTTC.

The chain is built from TRBV12-3 or TRBV12-4 and TRBJ2-7, with 10 nucleotides matching TRBD1. V was pared by 8 bases and J by 6 bases, with 10 bases of the junction left unmatched. The CDR3 spans 14 residues. In nucleotides, the CDR3 is TGTGCCAGCGGCTTGGGGACAGGGGTCACCGAGCAGTACTTC. Translated: CASGLGTGVTEQYF.

This clonotype was counted a few times. The CDR3 sequence is CASSLESRAGNTIYF. The CDR3 DNA reads as TGTGCCAGCAGCTTAGAATCCAGGGCTGGAAACACCATATATTTT. The chain joins TRBV11-2 to TRBJ1-3; TRBD1 is a possible D gene (5 bases). The CDR3 covers 15 residues. Trimming stripped 0 bases from V and 2 bases from J, with 8 bases between. Germline V CDR1 and CDR2: SGHAT, FQNNGV.

This chain connects TRBV7-6 to TRBJ2-7; 9 nucleotides line up with TRBD2. Germline loops: CDR1 SGHVS, CDR2 FNYEAQ. With 1 base clipped from V and 3 bases from J, the junction kept 7 bases outside the gene matches. The CDR3 sequence is 16 residues long. The CDR3 DNA follows: TGTGCCAGCAGCTTAGGAGGAAGCGGGAGGTACTACGAGCAGTACTTC. Its translation: CASSLGGSGRYYEQYF.

This clonotype was recorded at least ten times. The V and J genes are TRBV12-3 or TRBV12-4 and TRBJ1-1; D call uncertain. V dropped 8 bases and J dropped 2 bases, with 9 bases sitting between them. The CDR3 has 12 amino acids. The CDR3 protein is CASGNRNTEAFF. In nucleotides, the CDR3 is TGTGCCAGCGGTAACAGAAACACTGAAGCTTTCTTT.

This clonotype was detected many times. The rearrangement uses TRBV29-1 and TRBJ2-1; D is possibly TRBD2 (5 bases). The CDR3 length is 12 residues. CDR1 is SQVTM, CDR2 ANQGSEA, per germline. Between the trimmed V and J ends, which lost 4 bases and 4 bases, there was a span of 8 bases. CDR3 bases: TGCAGCGTTGTACCGGGGTACAATGAGCAGTTCTTC. This encodes CSVVPGYNEQFF.

This clonotype has a count of ten or more. The chain links TRBV5-1 to TRBJ1-1; D ambiguous. Germline V gene lookup returns CDR1 SGHRS and CDR2 YFSETQ. V was shortened by 1 base and J by 7 bases, with 14 bases between the two germline ends. This CDR3 comprises 14 residues. CDR3 nucleotides: TGCGCCAGCAGCTTGACGGCGGGGAGGTATGAAGCTTTCTTT. Protein product: CASSLTAGRYEAFF.

There are many counts of this clonotype. V and J are TRBV18 and TRBJ2-5, with 9 bases fitting TRBD1. J gave up 4 bases and V 3 bases, and 3 bases lay outside the gene matches. Germline loops: CDR1 KGHSH, CDR2 LQKENI. The CDR3 is made up of 14 amino acids. CDR3 coding DNA: TGTGCCAGCTCACCCGGGACAGGGCCAGAGACCCAGTACTTC. Protein product: CASSPGTGPETQYF.

A few counts support this clonotype. The V call is TRBV20-1, the J call TRBJ1-2; D remains unclear. The CDR3 extends over 14 amino acids. Germline V CDR1 and CDR2: DFQATT, SNEGSKA (reference sequence). V lost 1 base and J 5 bases, leaving 14 bases between the germline ends. CDR3 in amino acids: CSARVAATPYGYTF. CDR3 bases: TGCAGTGCTAGAGTTGCAGCTACCCCTTATGGCTACACCTTC.

This clonotype was recorded at least ten times. The chain employs TRBV4-1 and TRBJ1-1; D remains unclear. Germline loops: CDR1 MGHRA, CDR2 YSYEKL. The V end lost 9 bases, the J end lost 1 base, and 21 bases lay between the germline ends. The CDR3 covers 16 residues. CDR3 region: CASTLQGPGANTEAFF. The CDR3, as DNA: TGCGCCAGTACCCTCCAAGGTCCGGGAGCGAACACTGAAGCTTTCTTT.

The chain employs TRBV6-2 or TRBV6-3 and TRBJ2-1; 15 nucleotides align to TRBD2. This CDR3 comprises 15 residues. The V gene's germline CDR1 is MNHEY and CDR2 SVGEGT. V gave up 5 bases and J gave up 9 bases; unmatched junction bases: 5. CDR3 amino acids: CASSGTSGRSGEQFF. Here the CDR3 DNA reads TGTGCCAGCAGTGGGACTAGCGGGAGGAGTGGTGAGCAGTTCTTC.

The V call is TRBV11-3, the J call TRBJ1-1; D ambiguous. The CDR3 spans 12 residues. CDR1 SGHNT and CDR2 YENEEA come from the germline V gene. V shed 7 bases and J shed 6 bases, with 12 bases lying between them. As DNA, the CDR3 is TGTGCCAGCATTGGGTCTCAGGCTGAAGCTTTCTTT. Amino acid sequence: CASIGSQAEAFF.

The chain links TRBV29-1 to TRBJ2-1, with TRBD2 matching 11 bases. This CDR3 spans 19 amino acids. Trimming took 1 base from V and 0 from J; bases not matched to a gene: 11. CDR1 and CDR2 (germline): SQVTM, ANQGSEA. CDR3 nucleotide sequence: TGCAGCGTTGAAGGCGAGACAGGACTAGCGGGTAGCTCCTACAATGAGCAGTTCTTC. Amino acid sequence: CSVEGETGLAGSSYNEQFF.

There are a few counts of this clonotype. The rearrangement joins TRBV2 to TRBJ2-6; D unresolved. V shed 8 bases and J shed 1 base, with 12 bases lying between them. The CDR3 runs to 15 residues. Germline values: CDR1 SNHLY, CDR2 FYNNEI. CDR3 loop: CASAERDSGANVLTF. The CDR3 nucleotides are TGTGCCAGCGCGGAGAGAGATTCTGGGGCCAACGTCCTGACTTTC.

The chain is built from TRBV7-9 and TRBJ1-2, with a tentative D call TRBD1 (5 bases). The germline V gene has CDR1 SEHNR and CDR2 FQNEAQ (reference sequence). The CDR3 is made up of 12 amino acids. Deletions cut 8 bases from V and 7 bases from J, with 14 bases between. CDR3 DNA: TGTGCCAGCCACCCAGGGTACAGTGGCTACACCTTC. It yields the protein CASHPGYSGYTF.

The V call is TRBV6-2 or TRBV6-3, the J call TRBJ2-1, with D possibly called TRBD1 or TRBD2 (5 bases each). This CDR3 is built from 12 residues. Germline V lookup: CDR1 MNHEY, CDR2 SVGEGT. Trimming removed 6 bases from V and 12 bases from J, with 15 bases in between. CDR3 residues: CASSPLGTRQFF. CDR3 DNA sequence: TGTGCCAGCAGCCCCCTTGGGACGAGGCAGTTCTTC.

Many counts were recorded for this clonotype. This chain uses TRBV9 with TRBJ2-1; TRBD1 agrees at 8 bases. The CDR3 extends over 15 amino acids. CDR1 is SGDLS and CDR2 is YYNGEE in the germline V gene. J gave up 4 bases and V 3 bases, and 6 bases lay outside the gene matches. The CDR3 DNA reads as TGTGCCAGCAGCGCCCGACAGGGGCAATACAATGAGCAGTTCTTC. Residues: CASSARQGQYNEQFF.

This sequence joins TRBV19 and TRBJ1-5; D possibly corresponds to TRBD1 (6 bases). From germline, CDR1 is LNHDA and CDR2 SQIVND (reference sequence). CDR3 length: 13 residues. V lost 7 bases and J 4 bases, leaving 11 bases between the germline ends. The CDR3 DNA is TGTGCCAGTAACATAGGGGGGAATCAGCCCCAGCATTTT. It is translated as CASNIGGNQPQHF.

This clonotype was recorded many times. The V gene is TRBV12-3 or TRBV12-4, the J gene TRBJ2-4, with TRBD2 identical over 9 bases. The CDR3 contains 15 residues. J was trimmed by 0 bases and V by 6 bases; bases with no gene match: 3. The CDR3 sequence: CASRGLARAKNIQYF. Written as DNA, the CDR3 is TGTGCCAGCAGAGGACTAGCGCGAGCCAAAAACATTCAGTACTTC.